The 26 T cell receptor beta chains listed next were all sequenced from one sample in a study of blood T cell repertoires in COVID-19. Profiled with immunoSEQ multiplex PCR; TCRdb holds only in-frame clones, not every one. Of approximately 170,000 clones in the sample, more than 75% were seen once. Sample: peripheral blood. Source of these receptors: a man younger than 30 with COVID-19, enrolled during active disease.

This clone appeared once. This chain connects TRBV12-3 or TRBV12-4 to TRBJ1-2, with unresolved D. The CDR3 runs to 12 residues. Trimming removed 9 bases at V and 0 bases at J, with 8 bases between. As DNA, the CDR3 is TGTGCCAGTGAACAGTCTAACTATGGCTACACCTTC. Translated: CASEQSNYGYTF.

The chain uses TRBV28 and TRBJ2-7; maybe TRBD2 (5 bases). CDR1 and CDR2 from the germline V gene are MDHEN and SYDVKM. This CDR3 region has 17 residues. V was shortened by 2 bases and J by 5 bases, with 22 bases between the two germline ends. In nucleotides, the CDR3 is TGTGCCAGCAGTTTAACGTCGGGGTCCGGGGTCGGACACGAGCAGTACTTC. Protein product: CASSLTSGSGVGHEQYF.

The chain uses TRBV10-1 and TRBJ2-1; possibly TRBD2 for D (7 bases). CDR3 length: 19 residues. Germline-derived CDR1 and CDR2 are WNHNN and SYGVQD (reference sequence). Trimming took 6 bases from V and 11 from J, leaving 35 bases between them. The CDR3 loop reads CASSAHPWGGPAPVYQQFF. In DNA, the CDR3 is TGCGCCAGCAGCGCCCACCCTTGGGGGGGGCCAGCCCCCGTATATCAGCAGTTCTTC.

The V gene is TRBV28, the J gene TRBJ1-2; D is unresolved. Germline lookup yields CDR1 MDHEN and CDR2 SYDVKM. Trimming shortened V by 2 bases and J by 4 bases, and 5 bases separated the two germline ends. The CDR3 runs to 12 residues. This chain's CDR3 is CASSLNGYGYTF. CDR3 coding DNA: TGTGCCAGCAGTTTAAACGGCTATGGCTACACCTTC.

The chain joins TRBV19 to TRBJ2-6; D remains ambiguous. The CDR3 totals 15 residues. V was shortened by 5 bases and J by 0 bases, with 8 bases between the two germline ends. In germline, CDR1 is LNHDA, CDR2 SQIVND (reference sequence). The CDR3 reads CASSLAPSGANVLTF. Written as DNA, the CDR3 is TGTGCCAGTAGTCTGGCCCCCTCTGGGGCCAACGTCCTGACTTTC. Based on the CDR3 plus reference TRBV19 and TRBJ2-6, the full variable domain is DGGITQSPKYLFRKEGQNVTLSCEQNLNHDAMYWYRQDPGQGLRLIYYSQIVNDFQKGDIAEGYSVSREKKESFPLTVTSAQKNPTAFYLCASSLAPSGANVLTFGAGSRLTVL.

This sequence joins TRBV6-4 and TRBJ2-5, with TRBD2 matching over 14 bases. The germline V gene encodes CDR1 MRHNA and CDR2 SNTAGT. Trimming cost V 2 bases and J 5 bases; bases outside gene matches: 13. CDR3 size: 19 residues. CDR3 nucleotide sequence: TGTGCCAGCAGTGACGCGACTAGCGGGAGGGCCGCGGGTTGGGAGACCCAGTACTTC. This codes for CASSDATSGRAAGWETQYF.

The V call is TRBV4-2, the J call TRBJ2-2, with 15 bases identical to TRBD2. The trim removed 3 bases at V and 7 bases at J, leaving 6 bases unmatched. CDR1 is LGHNA, CDR2 YNFKEQ, per germline. The CDR3 extends over 17 amino acids. The CDR3 region has the DNA TGTGCCAGCAGCCAGGGACTAGCGGGGGGAGTCGGCGGGGAGCTGTTTTTT. Its translation: CASSQGLAGGVGGELFF.

The V and J genes are TRBV25-1 and TRBJ1-1; 8 bases are shared with TRBD1. There are 14 residues in the CDR3. V was clipped by 9 bases and J by 3 bases; unmatched bases: 9. The germline V gene has CDR1 MGHDK and CDR2 SYGVNS. The CDR3 DNA sequence: TGTGCCAGTCAAGACAGGGGCAGCGACACTGAAGCTTTCTTT. It yields the protein CASQDRGSDTEAFF. The full variable domain, with the rest looked up from reference TRBV25-1 and TRBJ1-1, is EADIYQTPRYLVIGTGKKITLECSQTMGHDKMYWYQQDPGMELHLIHYSYGVNSTEKGDLSSESTVSRIRTEHFPLTLESARPSHTSQYLCASQDRGSDTEAFFGQGTRLTVV.

The chain combines TRBV30 with TRBJ2-2; D uncertain. Germline V lookup: CDR1 GTSNPN, CDR2 SVGIG (reference sequence). V was trimmed by 0 bases and J by 6 bases, leaving 11 bases between them. The CDR3 contains 14 residues. CDR3 in amino acids: CAWSVLVGSGELFF. The DNA of the CDR3 is TGTGCCTGGAGTGTATTGGTGGGCTCCGGGGAGCTGTTTTTT.

The chain is built from TRBV7-6 and TRBJ1-4; unclear D gene. Germline V CDR1 and CDR2: SGHVS, FNYEAQ. Trimming shortened V by 2 bases and J by 7 bases, and 8 bases separated the two germline ends. The CDR3 sequence is 13 residues long. The CDR3 DNA sequence: TGTGCCAGCAGCTTATCCGGGAGTGAAAAACTGTTTTTT. This translates into CASSLSGSEKLFF.

Only one count was recorded for this clone. V usage is TRBV7-7 and J usage is TRBJ1-2; 7 nucleotides match TRBD1. With V trimmed by 0 bases and J by 0 bases, 4 bases remained unmatched. CDR1 is SSHAT and CDR2 is FNYEAQ in the germline V gene (reference sequence). This CDR3 is built from 16 residues. The CDR3 sequence is CASSLAGTEANYGYTF. DNA for the CDR3: TGTGCCAGCAGCTTAGCGGGGACAGAAGCTAACTATGGCTACACCTTC.

This clone appeared a single time. The chain joins TRBV4-1 to TRBJ1-6, with TRBD1 matching 8 bases. The ends lost 1 base at V and 9 bases at J; junction bases unmatched: 8. Germline CDR1 reads MGHRA; CDR2 reads YSYEKL. The CDR3 length is 16 residues. DNA of the CDR3: TGCGCCAGCAGCCAAGTCCGGACAGGGCTTATTTCACCCCTCCACTTT. Amino acid sequence: CASSQVRTGLISPLHF.

This clone was found once. This rearrangement joins TRBV5-1 to TRBJ2-3; 8 bases fit TRBD1. Germline values: CDR1 SGHRS, CDR2 YFSETQ. J was trimmed by 3 bases and V by 6 bases; bases with no gene match: 3. This CDR3 is built from 13 residues. CDR3 DNA sequence: TGCGCCAGCATGGACAGGGTAACAGATACGCAGTATTTT. It translates to CASMDRVTDTQYF.

The V and J genes are TRBV6-6 and TRBJ2-7; 10 bases align to TRBD1. The length of the CDR3 is 12 residues. With V trimmed by 10 bases and J by 5 bases, 5 bases remained unmatched. Per germline, CDR1 MNHNY and CDR2 SVGAGI (reference sequence). The CDR3: CATWTGGDEQYF. CDR3 coding DNA: TGTGCCACCTGGACAGGGGGTGACGAGCAGTACTTC.

V gene TRBV5-1 combines with J gene TRBJ2-1, with D perhaps matching TRBD2 (6 bases). The CDR3 runs 16 residues. Germline assignment: CDR1 SGHRS and CDR2 YFSETQ. Trimming left V 1 base short and J 9 bases short, with 20 bases between. The DNA of the CDR3 is TGCGCCAGCAGCTTGCGGTCGACGGGAGCTCGAGGTGAGCAGTTCTTC. The encoded protein is CASSLRSTGARGEQFF.

Worth noting for this clone: Mismatch with germline at one junction end may stem from a read error. The chain couples TRBV28 to TRBJ1-4, with 8 bases aligning to TRBD1. CDR1 is MDHEN, CDR2 SYDVKM, per germline. The CDR3 is 13 residues long. DNA for the CDR3: TGTGCCAGCGGGACAGGAGACCTGGAAAAACTGCTTTTT. It encodes CASGTGDLEKLLF.

This chain connects TRBV6-5 to TRBJ2-1, with unresolved D. Trimming pared 2 bases from V and 5 bases from J, leaving 13 bases between. Germline V gene sequence: CDR1 MNHEY, CDR2 SVGAGI. This CDR3 spans 15 amino acids. The CDR3 reads CASSYDRDSHNEQFF. DNA for the CDR3: TGTGCCAGCAGTTACGATCGCGATAGTCACAATGAGCAGTTCTTC.

The rearrangement uses TRBV4-3 and TRBJ1-1; D is ambiguous. Per germline, CDR1 LGHNA and CDR2 YSLEER. The CDR3 extends over 16 amino acids. V was cut by 0 bases and J by 1 base, with 12 bases left in between. CDR3 bases: TGCGCCAGCAGCCAAGATCGGAGAGTTAGGAACACTGAAGCTTTCTTT. The encoded protein is CASSQDRRVRNTEAFF.

The chain employs TRBV19 and TRBJ2-1; 11 bases match TRBD2. V trimming: 1 base; J trimming: 0 bases; junction bases outside the gene matches: 8. Per germline, CDR1 LNHDA and CDR2 SQIVND (reference sequence). This CDR3 comprises 19 residues. CDR3 sequence (DNA): TGTGCCAGTAGTATAGTCTCCGCTAGCGGGAGGTCCTCCTACAATGAGCAGTTCTTC. Its translation is CASSIVSASGRSSYNEQFF.

The chain couples TRBV9 to TRBJ2-2, with 10 bases fitting TRBD2. This CDR3 spans 19 amino acids. The V gene's germline CDR1 is SGDLS and CDR2 YYNGEE. V was pared by 6 bases and J by 7 bases, with 21 bases of the junction left unmatched. The CDR3 DNA follows: TGTGCCAGCACCGATCGACGGGGGGGAATAGCGGGAGGACTCGGGGAGCTGTTTTTT. It translates to CASTDRRGGIAGGLGELFF.

The chain uses TRBV5-6 and TRBJ2-3; D call uncertain. Germline CDR1 reads SGHDT; CDR2 reads YYEEEE. V was clipped by 5 bases and J by 0 bases, with 7 bases between them. The length of the CDR3 is 13 residues. CDR3 sequence (DNA): TGTGCCAGCAGTCTAGGTAGCACAGATACGCAGTATTTT. Amino acids: CASSLGSTDTQYF.

The chain joins TRBV7-9 to TRBJ2-3; 7 bases line up with TRBD1. Trimming removed 3 bases from V and 0 bases from J; junction bases left unmatched: 6. The CDR3 has 16 amino acids. Per germline, CDR1 SEHNR and CDR2 FQNEAQ (reference sequence). The CDR3 DNA follows: TGTGCCAGCAGCTTGGGGTGGACAGGTAGCACAGATACGCAGTATTTT. Translating it yields CASSLGWTGSTDTQYF.

V usage is TRBV6-2 or TRBV6-3 and J usage is TRBJ2-1; 7 positions agree with TRBD2. Germline V gene lookup returns CDR1 MNHEY and CDR2 SVGEGT. V was pared by 4 bases and J by 8 bases, with 8 bases of the junction left unmatched. CDR3 length: 14 residues. The CDR3 region has the DNA TGTGCCAGCAGTTTCGGACTAGAGGCAGATGAGCAGTTCTTC. As protein: CASSFGLEADEQFF.

Here the CDR3 DNA reads TGTGCCAGCAGGAAGACAGGGAACACTGAAGCTTTCTTT. It specifies CASRKTGNTEAFF. V gene TRBV28 combines with J gene TRBJ1-1, with D perhaps matching TRBD1 (6 bases). CDR3 size: 13 residues. The germline gives CDR1 MDHEN, CDR2 SYDVKM. Trimming pared 6 bases from V and 1 base from J, leaving 9 bases between.

The rearrangement uses TRBV28 and TRBJ2-1; TRBD2 matches 8 bases. This CDR3 comprises 15 residues. Germline lookup yields CDR1 MDHEN and CDR2 SYDVKM. Unmatched junction bases numbered 6, after V lost 1 base and J lost 7 bases. In DNA, the CDR3 is TGTGCCAGCAGTTTATTGACTAGCGAATATAATGAGCAGTTCTTC. It yields the protein CASSLLTSEYNEQFF.

V usage is TRBV7-2 and J usage is TRBJ1-6; no definite D call. V was clipped by 2 bases and J by 3 bases, with 14 bases between them. Germline loops: CDR1 SGHTA, CDR2 FQGNSA. The CDR3 runs 17 residues. CDR3 DNA: TGTGCCAGCAGCTTATACCCGACACCGAACTATAATTCACCCCTCCACTTT. It encodes CASSLYPTPNYNSPLHF. The whole variable domain, remainder taken from reference TRBV7-2 and TRBJ1-6, is GAGVSQSPSNKVTEKGKDVELRCDPISGHTALYWYRQSLGQGLEFLIYFQGNSAPDKSGLPSDRFSAERTGGSVSTLTIQRTQQEDSAVYLCASSLYPTPNYNSPLHFGNGTRLTVT.